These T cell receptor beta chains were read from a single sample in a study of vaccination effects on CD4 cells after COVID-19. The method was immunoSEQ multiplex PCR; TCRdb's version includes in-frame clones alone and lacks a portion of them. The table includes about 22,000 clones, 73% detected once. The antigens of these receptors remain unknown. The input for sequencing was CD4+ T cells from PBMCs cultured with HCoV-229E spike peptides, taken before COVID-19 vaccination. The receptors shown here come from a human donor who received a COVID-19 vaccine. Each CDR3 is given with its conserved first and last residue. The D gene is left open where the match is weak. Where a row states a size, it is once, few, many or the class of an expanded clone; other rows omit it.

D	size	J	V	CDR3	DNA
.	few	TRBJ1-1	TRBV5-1	CASSLGRGGMNTEAFF	TGCGCCAGCAGCTTGGGCAGGGGAGGCATGAACACTGAAGCTTTCTTT
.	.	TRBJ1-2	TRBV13	CASSSNGAGEGYTF	TGTGCCAGCAGCTCAAACGGTGCAGGAGAAGGCTACACCTTC
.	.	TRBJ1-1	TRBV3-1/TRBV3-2	CASRSVLANTEAFF	TGTGCCAGCAGGTCAGTCCTTGCGAACACTGAAGCTTTCTTT
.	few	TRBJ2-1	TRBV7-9	CASSFSDFSGVF	TGTGCCAGCAGCTTTTCTGATTTTTCAGGGGTCTTC
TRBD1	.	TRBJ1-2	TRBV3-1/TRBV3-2	CASRGDRGDYGYTF	TGTGCCAGCAGAGGGGACAGGGGTGACTATGGCTACACCTTC
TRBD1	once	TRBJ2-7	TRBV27	CASSPPRGGQGWYEQYF	TGTGCCAGCAGTCCCCCTCGGGGGGGACAGGGGTGGTACGAGCAGTACTTC
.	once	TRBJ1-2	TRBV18	CASSPADGYYGYTF	TGTGCCAGCTCACCGGCGGACGGATACTATGGCTACACCTTC
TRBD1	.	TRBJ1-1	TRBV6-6	CASSLQGTAEAFF	TGTGCCAGCAGTCTACAGGGGACCGCTGAAGCTTTCTTT
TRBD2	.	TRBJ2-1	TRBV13	CASSRLTGGGGSNEQFF	TGTGCCAGCAGCCGCCTAACTGGGGGCGGGGGGTCGAATGAGCAGTTCTTC
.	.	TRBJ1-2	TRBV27	CASRLAGAWDGYTF	TGTGCCAGCCGCCTCGCGGGGGCCTGGGATGGCTACACCTTC
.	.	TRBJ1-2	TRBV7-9	CASSQDSNYGYTF	TGTGCCAGCAGCCAGGACAGCAACTATGGCTACACCTTC
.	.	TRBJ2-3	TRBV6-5	CASGRARVLTDTQYF	TGTGCCAGCGGCAGAGCTAGGGTCCTTACAGATACGCAGTATTTT
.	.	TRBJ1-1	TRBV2	CASSESAGLGTEAFF	TGTGCCAGCAGTGAATCTGCGGGCCTGGGGACTGAAGCTTTCTTT
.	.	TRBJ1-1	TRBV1	CTSSKTTANTEAFF	TGCACCAGCAGCAAGACTACGGCGAACACTGAAGCTTTCTTT
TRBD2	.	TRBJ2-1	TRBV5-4	CASSSTTSTSVYEQFF	TGTGCCAGCAGCTCAACCACTTCAACTAGCGTCTATGAGCAGTTCTTC
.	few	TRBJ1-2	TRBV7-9	CASSLEVVSWYGYTF	TGTGCCAGCAGCTTAGAGGTGGTTAGTTGGTATGGCTACACCTTC
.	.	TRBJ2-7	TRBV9	CASSVATGSYSEQYF	TGTGCCAGCAGCGTAGCCACGGGTAGTTATAGCGAGCAGTACTTC
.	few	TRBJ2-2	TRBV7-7	CASSLSEAGGTGELFF	TGTGCCAGCAGCCTCTCAGAGGCAGGAGGCACCGGGGAGCTGTTTTTT
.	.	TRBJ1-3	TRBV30	CAWSRKSGNTIYF	TGTGCCTGGAGTCGGAAATCTGGAAACACCATATATTTT
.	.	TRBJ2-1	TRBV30	CAWSESSGDNEQFF	TGTGCCTGGAGTGAATCTTCGGGGGACAATGAGCAGTTCTTC
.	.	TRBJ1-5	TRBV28	CASSRVARLSNQPQHF	TGTGCCAGCAGTCGGGTGGCCCGGCTAAGCAATCAGCCCCAGCATTTT
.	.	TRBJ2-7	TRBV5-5	CASSLFAGQTYEQYF	TGTGCCAGCAGCTTGTTTGCAGGTCAAACTTACGAGCAGTACTTC
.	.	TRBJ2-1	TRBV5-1	CASSGGRGSHNEQFF	TGCGCCAGCAGCGGGGGCCGGGGTTCCCACAATGAGCAGTTCTTC
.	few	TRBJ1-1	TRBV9	CASSVGQMNTEAFF	TGTGCCAGCAGCGTAGGGCAGATGAACACTGAAGCTTTCTTT
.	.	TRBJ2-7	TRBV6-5	CASSYKGFSYEQYF	TGTGCCAGCAGTTACAAGGGGTTCTCCTACGAGCAGTACTTC
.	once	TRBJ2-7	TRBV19	CASRLRAVFHEQYF	TGTGCCAGTCGACTCAGGGCGGTTTTCCACGAGCAGTACTTC
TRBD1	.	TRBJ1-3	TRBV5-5	CASLTGENGNTIYF	TGTGCCAGCCTAACAGGGGAGAATGGAAACACCATATATTTT
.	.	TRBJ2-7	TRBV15	CATSRDRGSYEQYF	TGTGCCACCAGCAGAGATCGAGGCAGCTACGAGCAGTACTTC